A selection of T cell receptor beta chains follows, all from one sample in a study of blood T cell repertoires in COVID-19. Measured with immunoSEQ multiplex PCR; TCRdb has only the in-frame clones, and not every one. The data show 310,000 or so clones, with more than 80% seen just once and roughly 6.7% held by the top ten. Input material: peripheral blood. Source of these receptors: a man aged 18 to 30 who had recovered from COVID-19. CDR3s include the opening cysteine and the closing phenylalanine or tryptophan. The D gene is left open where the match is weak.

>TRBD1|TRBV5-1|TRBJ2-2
TGCGCCAGCAGCTTGGACAGGGGACGCACCGGGGAGCTGTTTTTT
CASSLDRGRTGELFF
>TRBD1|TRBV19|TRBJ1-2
TGTGCCAGTCAAAGGGTTGGCGGGACAGGGTCCAACTATGGCTACACCTTC
CASQRVGGTGSNYGYTF
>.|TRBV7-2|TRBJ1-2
TGTGCCAGCAGCTTAGCGCCGGCAGGGAATAACTATGGCTACACCTTC
CASSLAPAGNNYGYTF
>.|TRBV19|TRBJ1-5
TGTGCCAGTATCCCTACAGGGAGAAGCAATCAGCCCCAGCATTTT
CASIPTGRSNQPQHF
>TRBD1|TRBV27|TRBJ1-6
TGTGCCAGCAGTACCTCGGGACAGGTCAATTCACCCCTCCACTTT
CASSTSGQVNSPLHF
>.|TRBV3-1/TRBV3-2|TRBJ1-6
TGTGCCAGCAGCGACTCTAATTCACCCCTCCACTTT
CASSDSNSPLHF
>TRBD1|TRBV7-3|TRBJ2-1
TGTGCCAGCAGCGTGGACAGGGGGAGCTACAATGAGCAGTTCTTC
CASSVDRGSYNEQFF
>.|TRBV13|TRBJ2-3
TGTGCCAGCAGCTCGCCTAGGAGCGCAGATACGCAGTATTTT
CASSSPRSADTQYF
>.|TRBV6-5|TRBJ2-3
TGTGCCAGCCGAACAGCCGACACAGATACGCAGTATTTT
CASRTADTDTQYF
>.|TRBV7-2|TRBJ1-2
TGTGCCAGCAGCCCCGACATACAGCTCTATGGCTACACCTTC
CASSPDIQLYGYTF